Each of the 2 T cell receptor beta chains below was sequenced from the same sample in a study of blood T cell repertoires in COVID-19. Produced via immunoSEQ multiplex PCR; TCRdb's table is partial and in-frame only. The data show more than 200,000 clones, approximately 90% seen once. The specimen was PBMCs or T cells enriched from blood (not recorded which). All receptors come from a woman in her 30s who had recovered from COVID-19.

This clone was picked up a small number of times. The CDR3 DNA reads TGTGCCAGCAGCCAAGGCGTCGTGTATGGCTACACCTTC. Its translation: CASSQGVVYGYTF. The rearrangement links TRBV3-1 (or the pseudogene TRBV3-2) to TRBJ1-2; D is unresolved. In germline, CDR1 is LGHDT, CDR2 YNNKEL (reference sequence). The germline V and J ends were trimmed by 1 base and 5 bases, with 8 bases remaining between them. The CDR3 covers 13 residues.

The chain couples TRBV23-1 to TRBJ1-5; TRBD1 might be the D (6 bases). TRBV23-1 is classed as an ORF, of uncertain function. V lost 4 bases and J 6 bases, leaving 19 bases between the germline ends. The CDR3 sequence is 16 residues long. The CDR3 sequence: CASSLWGLLDRQPQHF. The CDR3 DNA reads TGCGCCAGCAGTCTATGGGGGCTCCTGGACCGTCAGCCCCAGCATTTT.